This record looks at one TCR beta chain sequence and its context. These data are taken from a study of blood T cell repertoires in COVID-19. Study background: COVID-19 samples from acute and convalescent phases originated in the United States, Italy and Spain. Sources were T cells, B-cell-depleted T cells, or PBMCs; the material itself was cDNA or gDNA.

Trimming removed 4 bases from V and 4 bases from J; junction bases left unmatched: 9. Looked up from germline, CDR1 is SGHDT and CDR2 is YYEEEE. The CDR3 is made up of 15 amino acids. In the authors' workflow: Quantification of nucleated cells was approximated via reference gene primer amplification. The assay was immunoSEQ multiplex PCR, and TCRdb's table has in-frame clones only and misses some. The DNA gave D and trimming, while V, J and clone size come from that table. The table records 60,000 to 65,000 clones, 65% to 75% of them present only once. The TCR was taken from a woman of 80 years or more with acute or convalescent COVID-19. The rearrangement links TRBV5-6 to TRBJ1-2, with 8 positions matching TRBD1. The specimen was peripheral blood. CDR3 coding DNA: TGTGCCAGCAGCCCTCAGGGGGCGCGATTCTATGGCTACACCTTC. Encoded protein: CASSPQGARFYGYTF. The full variable domain, with the rest looked up from reference TRBV5-6 and TRBJ1-2, is DAGVTQSPTHLIKTRGQQVTLRCSPKSGHDTVSWYQQALGQGPQFIFQYYEEEERQRGNFPDRFSGHQFPNYSSELNVNALLLGDSALYLCASSPQGARFYGYTFGSGTRLTVV.